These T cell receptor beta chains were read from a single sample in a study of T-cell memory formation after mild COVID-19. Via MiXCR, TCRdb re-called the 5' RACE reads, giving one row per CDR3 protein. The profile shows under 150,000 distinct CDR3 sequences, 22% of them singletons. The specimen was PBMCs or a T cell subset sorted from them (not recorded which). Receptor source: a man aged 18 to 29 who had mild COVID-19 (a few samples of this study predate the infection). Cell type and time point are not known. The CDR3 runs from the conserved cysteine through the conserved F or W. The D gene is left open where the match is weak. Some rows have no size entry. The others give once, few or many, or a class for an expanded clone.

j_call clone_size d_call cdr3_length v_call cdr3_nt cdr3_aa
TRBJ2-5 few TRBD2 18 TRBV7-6 TGTGCCAGCAGCCTTCCCCCTACTAGCGGGAGCCTCCAAGAGACCCAGTACTTC CASSLPPTSGSLQETQYF
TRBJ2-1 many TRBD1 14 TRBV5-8 TGTGCCAGCAGCTCCGGGACAGGGCACAATGAGCAGTTCTTC CASSSGTGHNEQFF
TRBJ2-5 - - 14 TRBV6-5 TGTGCCAGCAGCCTCGGGGCACACCAAGAGACCCAGTACTTC CASSLGAHQETQYF
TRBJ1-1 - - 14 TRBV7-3 TGTGCCAGCAGCCCGACAGGCGGGAACACTGAAGCTTTCTTT CASSPTGGNTEAFF
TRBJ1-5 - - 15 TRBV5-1 TGCGCCAGCAGCTCAGGACAGAGAGCTTATCAGCCCCAGCATTTT CASSSGQRAYQPQHF
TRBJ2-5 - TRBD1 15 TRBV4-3 TGCGCCAGCAGCCAGGGTACAGGGGTAGGAGAGACCCAGTACTTC CASSQGTGVGETQYF
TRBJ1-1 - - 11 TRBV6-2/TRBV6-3 TGTGCCAGCATAAGAGGTACTGAAGCTTTCTTT CASIRGTEAFF
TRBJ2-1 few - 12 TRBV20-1 TGCAGTGCTAGAGGGGGCAGGAATGAGCAGTTCTTC CSARGGRNEQFF
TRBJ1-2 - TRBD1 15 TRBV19 TGTGCCAGTAGTCTACCCGACAGGGGATACTATGGCTACACCTTC CASSLPDRGYYGYTF
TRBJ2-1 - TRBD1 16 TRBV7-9 TGTGCCAGCAGCTTAGCAGGGACAGGGGCCTACAATGAGCAGTTCTTC CASSLAGTGAYNEQFF
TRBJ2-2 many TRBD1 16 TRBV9 TGTGCCAGCAGCCCCGGACAGGGGGGGGACACCGGGGAGCTGTTTTTT CASSPGQGGDTGELFF
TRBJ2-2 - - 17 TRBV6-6 TGTGCCAGCAGTTACGGGCCGGGGGAAGCTTTCACCGGGGAGCTGTTTTTT CASSYGPGEAFTGELFF
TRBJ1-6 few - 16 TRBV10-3 TGTGCCATCAGTGGCCACCAGACGGATCTTAATTCACCCCTCCACTTT CAISGHQTDLNSPLHF
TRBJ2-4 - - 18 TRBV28 TGTGCCAGCAGTTCCAGCCTAGCCCCGGGGACCTTGTCCTACATTCAGTACTTC CASSSSLAPGTLSYIQYF
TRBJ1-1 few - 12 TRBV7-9 TGTGCCAGCAGATTACAGAACACTGAAGCTTTCTTT CASRLQNTEAFF
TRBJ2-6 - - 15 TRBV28 TGTGCCAGCAGTTTACGGTACTCTGGGGCCAACGTCCTGACTTTC CASSLRYSGANVLTF
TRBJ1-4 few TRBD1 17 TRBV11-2 TGTGCCAGCAGCCCCGGGACAGGGACTACAACTAATGAAAAACTGTTTTTT CASSPGTGTTTNEKLFF
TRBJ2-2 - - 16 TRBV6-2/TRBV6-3 TGTGCCAGCAGCCGATCAAGGGGGGCAGACACCGGGGAGCTGTTTTTT CASSRSRGADTGELFF
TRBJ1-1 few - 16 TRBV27 TGTGCCAGCAGTCTTCAAGTAGGGGACGTGGGCACTGAAGCTTTCTTT CASSLQVGDVGTEAFF
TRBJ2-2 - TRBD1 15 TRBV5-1 TGCGCCAGCAGCTTGGCCCCACAGGGGGCCGGGGAGCTGTTTTTT CASSLAPQGAGELFF
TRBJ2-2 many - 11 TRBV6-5 TGTGCCAGCAGGGGGTACGGGGAGCTGTTTTTT CASRGYGELFF
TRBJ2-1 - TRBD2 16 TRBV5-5 TGTGCCAGCAGCTTGGAATGGGCGGGGGGTCCAAATGAGCAGTTCTTC CASSLEWAGGPNEQFF
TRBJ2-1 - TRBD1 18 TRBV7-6 TGTGCCAGCAGCTCAGACCGGGACAGGGAACAGGTCGGGCATGAGCAGTTCTTC CASSSDRDREQVGHEQFF
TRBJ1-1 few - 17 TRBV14 TGTGCCAGCAGCGCAATAGGGGCCCCCAGGGGTGGCACTGAAGCTTTCTTT CASSAIGAPRGGTEAFF
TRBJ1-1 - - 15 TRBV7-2 TGTGCCAGCAGCTTATATCCGGACCTGAACACTGAAGCTTTCTTT CASSLYPDLNTEAFF